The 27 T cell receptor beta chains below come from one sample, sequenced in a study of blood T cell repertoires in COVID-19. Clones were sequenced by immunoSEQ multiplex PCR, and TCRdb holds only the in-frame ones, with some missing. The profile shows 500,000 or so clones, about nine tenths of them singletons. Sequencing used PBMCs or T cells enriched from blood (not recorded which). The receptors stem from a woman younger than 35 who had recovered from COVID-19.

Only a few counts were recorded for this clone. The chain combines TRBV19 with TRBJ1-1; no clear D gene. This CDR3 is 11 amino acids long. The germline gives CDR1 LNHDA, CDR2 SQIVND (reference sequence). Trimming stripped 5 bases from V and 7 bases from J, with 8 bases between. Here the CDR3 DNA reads TGTGCCAGTAGTCTAAACGGTGAAGCTTTCTTT. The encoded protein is CASSLNGEAFF.

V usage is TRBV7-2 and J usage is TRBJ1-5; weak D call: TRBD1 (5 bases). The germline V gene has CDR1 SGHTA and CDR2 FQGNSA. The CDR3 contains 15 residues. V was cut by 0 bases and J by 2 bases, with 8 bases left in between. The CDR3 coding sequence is TGTGCCAGCAGCTTAGCGGGGCCGGGCAATCAGCCCCAGCATTTT. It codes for CASSLAGPGNQPQHF.

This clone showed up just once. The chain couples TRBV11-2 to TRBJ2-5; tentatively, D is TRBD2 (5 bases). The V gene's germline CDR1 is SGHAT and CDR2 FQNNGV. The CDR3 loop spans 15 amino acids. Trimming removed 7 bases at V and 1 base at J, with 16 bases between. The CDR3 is CASTSQPGFQETQYF. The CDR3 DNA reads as TGTGCCAGCACCTCCCAACCGGGGTTCCAAGAGACCCAGTACTTC. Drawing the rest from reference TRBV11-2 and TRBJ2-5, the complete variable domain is EAGVAQSPRYKIIEKRQSVAFWCNPISGHATLYWYQQILGQGPKLLIQFQNNGVVDDSQLPKDRFSAERLKGVDSTLKIQPAKLEDSAVYLCASTSQPGFQETQYFGPGTRLLVL.

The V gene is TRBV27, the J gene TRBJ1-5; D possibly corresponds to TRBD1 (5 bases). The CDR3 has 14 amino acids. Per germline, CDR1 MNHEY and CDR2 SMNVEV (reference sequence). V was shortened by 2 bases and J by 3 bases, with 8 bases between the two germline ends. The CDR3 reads CASSLGGDNQPQHF. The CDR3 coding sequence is TGTGCCAGCAGTTTAGGAGGGGACAATCAGCCCCAGCATTTT.

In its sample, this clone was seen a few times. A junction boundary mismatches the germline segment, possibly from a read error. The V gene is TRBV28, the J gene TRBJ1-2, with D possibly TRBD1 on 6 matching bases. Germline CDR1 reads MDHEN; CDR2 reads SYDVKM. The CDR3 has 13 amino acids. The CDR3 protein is CASRFTGSYGYTF. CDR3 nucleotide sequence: TGTGCCAGCCGTTTTACAGGGTCCTATGGCTACACCTTC.

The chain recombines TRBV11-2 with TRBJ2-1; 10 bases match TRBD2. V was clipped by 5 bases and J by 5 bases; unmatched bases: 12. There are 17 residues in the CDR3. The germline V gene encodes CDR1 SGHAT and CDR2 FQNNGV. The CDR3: CASSTLPKLAGDNEQFF. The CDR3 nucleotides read TGTGCCAGCAGCACCCTACCTAAGCTAGCGGGAGACAATGAGCAGTTCTTC.

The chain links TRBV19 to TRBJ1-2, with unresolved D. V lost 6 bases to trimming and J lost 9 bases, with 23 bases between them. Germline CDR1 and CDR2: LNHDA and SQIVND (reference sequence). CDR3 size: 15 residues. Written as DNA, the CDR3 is TGTGCCAGTAGACGGTTAGTCCCGGTTGAACGTAGCTACACCTTC. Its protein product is CASRRLVPVERSYTF.

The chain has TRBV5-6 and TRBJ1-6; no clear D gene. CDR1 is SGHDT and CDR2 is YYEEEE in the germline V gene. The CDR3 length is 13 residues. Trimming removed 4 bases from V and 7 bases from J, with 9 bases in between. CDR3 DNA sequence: TGTGCCAGCAGCCGGGTCTTAAATTCACCCCTCCACTTT. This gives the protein CASSRVLNSPLHF.

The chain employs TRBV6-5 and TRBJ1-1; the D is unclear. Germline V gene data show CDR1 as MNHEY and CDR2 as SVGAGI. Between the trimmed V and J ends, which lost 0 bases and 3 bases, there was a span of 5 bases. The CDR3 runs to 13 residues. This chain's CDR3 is CASSYSRHTEAFF. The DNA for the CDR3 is TGTGCCAGCAGTTACTCGAGGCACACTGAAGCTTTCTTT.

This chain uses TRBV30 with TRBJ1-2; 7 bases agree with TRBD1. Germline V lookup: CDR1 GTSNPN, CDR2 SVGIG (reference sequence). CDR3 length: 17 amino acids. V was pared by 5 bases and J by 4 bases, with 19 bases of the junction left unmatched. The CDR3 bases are TGTGCCTGGGACGACAGGGACGTTTTACCAGGAGTCTATGGCTACACCTTC. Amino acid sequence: CAWDDRDVLPGVYGYTF.

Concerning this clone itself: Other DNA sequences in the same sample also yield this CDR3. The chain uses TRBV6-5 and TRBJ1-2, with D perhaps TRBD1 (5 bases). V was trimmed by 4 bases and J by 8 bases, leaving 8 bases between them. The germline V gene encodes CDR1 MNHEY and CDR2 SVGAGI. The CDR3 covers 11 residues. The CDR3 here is CASSSGYGYTF. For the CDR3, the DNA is TGTGCCAGCAGTTCAGGGTACGGCTACACCTTC.

CDR3 residues: CASSMVDRYNSPLHF. The CDR3 DNA sequence: TGTGCCAGTAGTATGGTGGACAGATATAATTCACCCCTCCACTTT. The gene calls are TRBV19 and TRBJ1-6, with D tentatively TRBD1 (6 bases). This CDR3 is built from 15 residues. The V and J ends lost 3 bases and 4 bases respectively, with 10 bases between them. The germline CDR1 and CDR2 sequences are LNHDA and SQIVND (reference sequence).

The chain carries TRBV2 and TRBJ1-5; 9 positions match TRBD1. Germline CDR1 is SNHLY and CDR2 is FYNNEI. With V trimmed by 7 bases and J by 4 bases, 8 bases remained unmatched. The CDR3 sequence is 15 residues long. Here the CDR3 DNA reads TGTGCCAGCACCCTGGACAGGGGAGTAAATCAGCCCCAGCATTTT. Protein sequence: CASTLDRGVNQPQHF.

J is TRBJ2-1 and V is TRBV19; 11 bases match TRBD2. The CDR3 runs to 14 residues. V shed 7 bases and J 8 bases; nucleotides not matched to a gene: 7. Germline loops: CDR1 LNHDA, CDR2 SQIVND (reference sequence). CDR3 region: CASKVSGGADEQFF. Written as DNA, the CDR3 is TGTGCCAGTAAGGTTAGCGGGGGGGCCGATGAGCAGTTCTTC.

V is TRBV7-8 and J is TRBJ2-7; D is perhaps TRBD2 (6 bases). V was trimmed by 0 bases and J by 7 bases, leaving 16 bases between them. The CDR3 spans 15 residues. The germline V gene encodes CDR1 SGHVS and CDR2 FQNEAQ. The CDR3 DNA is TGTGCCAGCAGCTTAGCGGCGGGGCCTCCGTGGGAGCAGTACTTC. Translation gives CASSLAAGPPWEQYF. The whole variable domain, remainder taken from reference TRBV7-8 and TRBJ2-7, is GAGVSQSPRYKVAKRGQDVALRCDPISGHVSLFWYQQALGQGPEFLTYFQNEAQLDKSGLPSDRFFAERPEGSVSTLKIQRTQQEDSAVYLCASSLAAGPPWEQYFGPGTRLTVT.

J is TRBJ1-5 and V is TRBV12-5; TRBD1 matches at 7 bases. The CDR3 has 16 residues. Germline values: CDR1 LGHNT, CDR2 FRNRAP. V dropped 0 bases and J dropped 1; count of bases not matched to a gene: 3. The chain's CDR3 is CASGLVLRGSNQPQHF. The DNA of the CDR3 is TGTGCTAGTGGTTTGGTACTCAGGGGGAGCAATCAGCCCCAGCATTTT.

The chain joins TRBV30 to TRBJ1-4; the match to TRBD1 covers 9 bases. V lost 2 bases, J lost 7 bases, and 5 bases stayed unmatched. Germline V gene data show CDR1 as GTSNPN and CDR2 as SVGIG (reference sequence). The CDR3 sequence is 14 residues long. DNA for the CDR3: TGTGCCTGGAGTCTGGGACAGGGATCTGAAAAACTGTTTTTT. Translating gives CAWSLGQGSEKLFF.

In DNA form, the CDR3 reads TGCGCCAGCAGCGTTGGGACAGGCTCTGGAAACACCATATATTTT. Translated, it gives CASSVGTGSGNTIYF. The chain has TRBV5-1 and TRBJ1-3; 8 bases are shared with TRBD1. This CDR3 region has 15 residues. Germline CDR1 SGHRS, CDR2 YFSETQ. J lost 0 bases, V lost 4 bases, and 3 bases had no gene match.

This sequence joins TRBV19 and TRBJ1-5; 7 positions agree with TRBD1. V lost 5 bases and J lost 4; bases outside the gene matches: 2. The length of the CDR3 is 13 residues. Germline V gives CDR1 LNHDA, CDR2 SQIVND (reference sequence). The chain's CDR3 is CASSGQVNQPQHF. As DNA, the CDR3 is TGTGCCAGTAGTGGACAGGTTAATCAGCCCCAGCATTTT.

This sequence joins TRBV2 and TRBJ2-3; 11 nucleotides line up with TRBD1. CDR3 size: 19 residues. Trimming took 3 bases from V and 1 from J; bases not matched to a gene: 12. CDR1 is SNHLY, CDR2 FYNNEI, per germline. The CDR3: CASSERTGGLALGTDTQYF. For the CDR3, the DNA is TGTGCCAGCAGTGAGCGGACAGGGGGCCTCGCGTTGGGCACAGATACGCAGTATTTT.

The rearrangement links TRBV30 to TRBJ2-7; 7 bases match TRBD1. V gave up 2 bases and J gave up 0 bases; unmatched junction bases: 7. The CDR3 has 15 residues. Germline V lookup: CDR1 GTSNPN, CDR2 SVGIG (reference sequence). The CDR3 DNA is TGTGCCTGGAGTATGGGACAGACGAACTCCTACGAGCAGTACTTC. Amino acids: CAWSMGQTNSYEQYF.

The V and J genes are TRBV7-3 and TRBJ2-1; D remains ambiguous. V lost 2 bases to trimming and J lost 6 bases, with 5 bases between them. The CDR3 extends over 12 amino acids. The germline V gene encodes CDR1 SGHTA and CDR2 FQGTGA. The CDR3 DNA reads TGTGCCAGCAGCTTAGTCGGCAATGAGCAGTTCTTC. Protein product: CASSLVGNEQFF.

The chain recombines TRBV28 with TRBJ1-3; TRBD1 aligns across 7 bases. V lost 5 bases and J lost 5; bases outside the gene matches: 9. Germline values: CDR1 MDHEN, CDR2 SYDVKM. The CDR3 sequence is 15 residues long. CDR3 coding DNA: TGTGCCAGCAGTCTTGAAATGACAGGGCGAAACACCATATATTTT. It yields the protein CASSLEMTGRNTIYF.

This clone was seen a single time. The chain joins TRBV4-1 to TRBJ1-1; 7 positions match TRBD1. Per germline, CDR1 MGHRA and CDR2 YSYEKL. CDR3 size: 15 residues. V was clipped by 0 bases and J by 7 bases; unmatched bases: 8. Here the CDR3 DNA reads TGCGCCAGCAGCCAAGAAATGGACAGGAATAGTGAAGCTTTCTTT. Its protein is CASSQEMDRNSEAFF.

This CDR3 is CAWSVPGQGALGYTF. The DNA for the CDR3 is TGTGCCTGGAGTGTCCCGGGACAGGGGGCGTTAGGCTACACCTTC. The chain carries TRBV30 and TRBJ1-2; TRBD1 matches at 12 bases. This CDR3 contains 15 residues. The J segment lost 8 bases and the V segment lost 0 bases, leaving 7 bases of the junction unmatched. The germline gives CDR1 GTSNPN, CDR2 SVGIG (reference sequence).

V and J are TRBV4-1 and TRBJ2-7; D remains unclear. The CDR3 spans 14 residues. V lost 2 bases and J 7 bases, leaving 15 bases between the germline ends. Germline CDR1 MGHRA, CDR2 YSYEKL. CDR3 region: CASSQQVTAREQYF. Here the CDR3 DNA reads TGCGCCAGCAGCCAACAGGTAACGGCGAGAGAGCAGTACTTC.

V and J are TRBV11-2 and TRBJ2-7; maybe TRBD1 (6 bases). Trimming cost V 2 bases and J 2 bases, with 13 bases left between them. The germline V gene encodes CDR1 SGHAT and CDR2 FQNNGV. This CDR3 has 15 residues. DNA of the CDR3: TGTGCCAGCAGCTTAAAACCGGACAGAGCCTACGAGCAGTACTTC. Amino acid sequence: CASSLKPDRAYEQYF.